This TCR beta chain was profiled in a study of shared clonotypes between healthy human individuals. Study results and caveats: Estimated clonotype richness was generally higher in naive than memory subsets.

Every immunoSEQ plate was one replicate of a subset's evenly spread DNA. Sequencing used immunoSEQ multiplex PCR; TCRdb keeps in-frame clones, though not all of them. The sample includes 2 million to 2.5 million clones, 80% to 95% of them seen just once. V lost 4 bases to trimming and J lost 2 bases; unmatched junction nucleotides: 5. In germline, CDR1 is LNHDA, CDR2 SQIVND (reference sequence). There are 15 residues in the CDR3. This clone is a singleton in its sample. As yet, its antigen is unknown. Distinct nucleotide sequences in the sample also encode this CDR3. Specimen: naive CD4+ T cells from PBMCs. The subset is: CD45RA+ positively selected. V gene TRBV19 combines with J gene TRBJ1-2, with TRBD1 identical over 9 bases. This receptor was identified in a man aged 18 to 35 in good health. Some clones in this sample may be carry-over from other donors' samples. CDR3 in amino acids: CASSSPGQGNYGYTF. DNA for the CDR3: TGTGCCAGTAGTAGCCCGGGACAGGGAAACTATGGCTACACCTTC.